This is a list of T cell receptor beta chains from one sample in a study of OX40 agonist ivuxolimab in advanced cancers. Profiled with immunoSEQ multiplex PCR; TCRdb holds only in-frame clones, not every one. The table includes 90,000 to 100,000 clones, about 91% detected once. The sample was CD4+ or CD8+ T cells sorted from blood, taken in a trial of the OX40 agonist ivuxolimab. These receptors all stem from an adult with an advanced solid tumor such as melanoma, head and neck, liver or kidney cancer. The CDR3 runs from the conserved cysteine through the conserved F or W. Fields, in order: V gene, clone size, D gene, J gene, CDR3 protein, CDR3 DNA. A D gene is named only where the DNA matches it firmly. Some rows have no size entry. The others give once, few or many, or a class for an expanded clone.

V: TRBV15
size: -
D: -
J: TRBJ1-4
CDR3: CATSSVRGPPEKLFF
DNA: TGTGCCACCAGCAGTGTTAGGGGCCCGCCGGAAAAACTGTTTTTT

V: TRBV2
size: once
D: TRBD2
J: TRBJ2-1
CDR3: CASAGLAIDNEQFF
DNA: TGTGCCAGCGCAGGACTAGCGATCGACAATGAGCAGTTCTTC

V: TRBV14
size: once
D: -
J: TRBJ2-7
CDR3: CASSQDISRQYF
DNA: TGTGCCAGCAGCCAAGATATCTCGCGGCAGTACTTC

V: TRBV9
size: -
D: -
J: TRBJ2-5
CDR3: CASSRGGGDQETQYF
DNA: TGTGCCAGCTCCCGGGGAGGGGGCGACCAAGAGACCCAGTACTTC

V: TRBV9
size: -
D: TRBD1
J: TRBJ1-2
CDR3: CASSAGQGTGGYTF
DNA: TGTGCCAGCAGCGCCGGACAGGGGACGGGTGGCTACACCTTC

V: TRBV27
size: -
D: TRBD2
J: TRBJ2-7
CDR3: CASSFMTSGSNQAF
DNA: TGTGCCAGCAGTTTTATGACTAGCGGGTCCAACCAAGCCTTC

V: TRBV4-1
size: -
D: -
J: TRBJ2-7
CDR3: CASSQSQGRYEQYF
DNA: TGCGCCAGCAGCCAAAGCCAGGGCCGGTACGAGCAGTACTTC

V: TRBV4-1
size: -
D: TRBD1
J: TRBJ1-4
CDR3: CASSQGSQGSNEKLFF
DNA: TGCGCCAGCAGCCAAGGATCACAGGGGTCTAATGAAAAACTGTTTTTT

V: TRBV7-8
size: -
D: -
J: TRBJ1-2
CDR3: CASSLGMDYGYTF
DNA: TGTGCCAGCAGCTTAGGTATGGACTATGGCTACACCTTC

V: TRBV19
size: once
D: TRBD2
J: TRBJ2-3
CDR3: CASSVSGSGSDTQYF
DNA: TGTGCCAGTAGTGTGAGCGGGAGTGGGTCAGATACGCAGTATTTT

V: TRBV11-1
size: -
D: TRBD2
J: TRBJ2-5
CDR3: CASSPMAAGAETQYF
DNA: TGTGCCAGCAGCCCGATGGCGGCGGGAGCAGAGACCCAGTACTTC

V: TRBV5-8
size: -
D: -
J: TRBJ1-5
CDR3: CATQGGNQPQHF
DNA: TGTGCCACTCAGGGTGGAAATCAGCCCCAGCATTTT

V: TRBV30
size: -
D: -
J: TRBJ2-7
CDR3: CAWSRGVQYEQYF
DNA: TGTGCCTGGAGTCGAGGGGTCCAATACGAGCAGTACTTC

V: TRBV15
size: -
D: -
J: TRBJ2-1
CDR3: CATSRGGGGDYNEQFF
DNA: TGTGCCACCAGCAGAGGAGGGGGGGGCGACTACAATGAGCAGTTCTTC

V: TRBV2
size: -
D: -
J: TRBJ2-2
CDR3: CASSASVSGELFF
DNA: TGTGCCAGCAGTGCCTCGGTGAGCGGGGAGCTGTTTTTT

V: TRBV5-1
size: -
D: TRBD2
J: TRBJ2-7
CDR3: CASRLGLAGAGEQYF
DNA: TGCGCCAGCAGATTAGGACTAGCGGGAGCGGGCGAGCAGTACTTC

V: TRBV7-2
size: -
D: -
J: TRBJ2-3
CDR3: CASSPLALRTLSTDTQYF
DNA: TGTGCCAGCAGCCCCCTAGCGCTGCGAACCCTCAGCACAGATACGCAGTATTTT

V: TRBV4-1
size: -
D: -
J: TRBJ2-1
CDR3: CASSQDQGTINEQFF
DNA: TGCGCCAGCAGCCAAGATCAGGGAACTATCAATGAGCAGTTCTTC

V: TRBV28
size: -
D: -
J: TRBJ2-2
CDR3: CASSSGTLNTGELFF
DNA: TGTGCCAGCAGTTCCGGGACCTTAAACACCGGGGAGCTGTTTTTT

V: TRBV9
size: -
D: -
J: TRBJ2-3
CDR3: CASSADEADTQYF
DNA: TGTGCCAGCAGCGCAGACGAGGCAGATACGCAGTATTTT

V: TRBV29-1
size: few
D: -
J: TRBJ2-5
CDR3: CSVDTALRKTQYF
DNA: TGCAGCGTTGATACGGCCCTAAGAAAGACCCAGTACTTC

V: TRBV14
size: -
D: TRBD1
J: TRBJ1-2
CDR3: CASSHLPGQGAGYTF
DNA: TGTGCCAGCAGCCACCTACCGGGACAGGGGGCTGGCTACACCTTC

V: TRBV4-2
size: -
D: TRBD1
J: TRBJ2-2
CDR3: CASSLEDRANTGELFF
DNA: TGTGCCAGCAGCCTCGAGGACAGGGCGAACACCGGGGAGCTGTTTTTT

V: TRBV5-4
size: -
D: -
J: TRBJ2-3
CDR3: CASSLDFTSTDTQYF
DNA: TGTGCCAGCAGCTTGGACTTCACTAGCACAGATACGCAGTATTTT

V: TRBV28
size: -
D: TRBD2
J: TRBJ2-7
CDR3: CASSPPPGGESYEQYF
DNA: TGTGCCAGCAGTCCCCCCCCTGGGGGGGAATCCTACGAGCAGTACTTC

V: TRBV7-2
size: -
D: -
J: TRBJ2-7
CDR3: CASSFRYEQYF
DNA: TGTGCCAGCAGCTTCCGCTACGAGCAGTACTTC

V: TRBV9
size: -
D: -
J: TRBJ2-3
CDR3: CASSQGVTDTQYF
DNA: TGTGCCAGCAGCCAGGGTGTCACAGATACGCAGTATTTT

V: TRBV30
size: few
D: TRBD1
J: TRBJ1-1
CDR3: CAWRVPTRQGRTEAFF
DNA: TGTGCCTGGAGGGTCCCCACTAGACAGGGTCGAACTGAAGCTTTCTTT

V: TRBV15
size: -
D: TRBD2
J: TRBJ2-2
CDR3: CATSSLGLAGDIYTGELFF
DNA: TGTGCCACCAGCAGCCTCGGTCTAGCGGGAGATATTTACACCGGGGAGCTGTTTTTT